This is a list of T cell receptor beta chains from one sample in a study of T-cell reconstitution after alpha-beta-depleted transplantation in children. MiXCR, run by TCRdb on the PCR reads, gives a single entry per CDR3 protein. The sample includes around 490,000 distinct CDR3 sequences, roughly 11% of them seen just once. Here the sequenced sample was PBMCs, mostly from graft donor cells, taken 180 days after TCRalphabeta/CD19-depleted stem cell transplant. These TCRs come from a female patient aged 2 to 10 who had a stem cell transplant for aplastic anemia, so the T cells may come from the graft donor. Each CDR3 is given with its conserved first and last residue. The order of the fields is J gene, D gene, clone size, V gene, CDR3 protein, CDR3 DNA. A D gene is named only where the DNA matches it firmly. Only some rows state a clone size, as once, few, many or a class for expanded clones.

>TRBJ2-2|NA|few|TRBV20-1
CSARAKTGELFF
TGCAGTGCTAGAGCCAAAACCGGGGAGCTGTTTTTT
>TRBJ2-7|NA|few|TRBV11-1
CASSSFNEQYF
TGTGCCAGCAGTAGCTTCAACGAGCAGTACTTC
>TRBJ1-1|TRBD1|NA|TRBV13
CASSHRDRGLNTEAFF
TGTGCCAGCAGCCACCGGGACAGGGGGCTAAACACTGAAGCTTTCTTT
>TRBJ1-2|NA|few|TRBV2
CASSRNRENYGYTF
TGTGCCAGCAGCCGGAACAGGGAGAACTATGGCTACACCTTC
>TRBJ2-5|TRBD2|few|TRBV7-9
CASGDYSRETQYF
TGTGCCAGCGGGGACTATAGCAGGGAGACCCAGTACTTC
>TRBJ2-2|TRBD1|once|TRBV19
CASSIVRDRPGAGELFF
TGTGCCAGTAGTATAGTCCGGGACAGGCCGGGCGCCGGGGAGCTGTTTTTT
>TRBJ2-3|NA|few|TRBV10-3
CATNPQGMGTDTQYF
TGTGCCACCAACCCCCAGGGCATGGGGACAGATACGCAGTATTTT
>TRBJ2-2|NA|NA|TRBV20-1
CSAPATGSSTGELFF
TGCAGTGCTCCGGCAACGGGATCGAGCACCGGGGAGCTGTTTTTT
>TRBJ2-7|NA|few|TRBV27
CASSFMGPGSYEQYF
TGTGCCAGCAGTTTTATGGGGCCCGGCTCCTACGAGCAGTACTTC
>TRBJ2-7|TRBD1|NA|TRBV5-1
CASSLGGQGVSDEQYF
TGCGCCAGCAGCTTGGGCGGACAGGGGGTATCCGACGAGCAGTACTTC
>TRBJ2-2|NA|few|TRBV6-6
CASTADSTGELFF
TGTGCCAGCACCGCCGACAGCACCGGGGAGCTGTTTTTT
>TRBJ2-1|TRBD2|many|TRBV24-1
CATSELAASGSTDEQFF
TGTGCCACCAGTGAACTGGCGGCTAGCGGGAGTACCGATGAGCAGTTCTTC
>TRBJ2-7|NA|NA|TRBV27
CASSLMGAIPYEQYF
TGTGCCAGCAGTTTAATGGGGGCTATTCCCTACGAGCAGTACTTC
>TRBJ2-3|NA|few|TRBV20-1
CSARLVEGNTDTQYF
TGCAGTGCTAGATTAGTTGAGGGGAACACAGATACGCAGTATTTT
>TRBJ2-7|NA|few|TRBV3-1
CASSQDLNPAYEQYF
TGTGCCAGCAGCCAAGATTTAAATCCCGCCTACGAGCAGTACTTC
>TRBJ1-5|NA|few|TRBV29-1
CSVASGTHSNQPQHF
TGCAGCGTTGCCTCTGGGACACATAGCAATCAGCCCCAGCATTTT
>TRBJ1-5|NA|NA|TRBV30
CAWSVRSPRSNQPQHF
TGTGCCTGGAGTGTACGGTCACCGAGAAGCAATCAGCCCCAGCATTTT